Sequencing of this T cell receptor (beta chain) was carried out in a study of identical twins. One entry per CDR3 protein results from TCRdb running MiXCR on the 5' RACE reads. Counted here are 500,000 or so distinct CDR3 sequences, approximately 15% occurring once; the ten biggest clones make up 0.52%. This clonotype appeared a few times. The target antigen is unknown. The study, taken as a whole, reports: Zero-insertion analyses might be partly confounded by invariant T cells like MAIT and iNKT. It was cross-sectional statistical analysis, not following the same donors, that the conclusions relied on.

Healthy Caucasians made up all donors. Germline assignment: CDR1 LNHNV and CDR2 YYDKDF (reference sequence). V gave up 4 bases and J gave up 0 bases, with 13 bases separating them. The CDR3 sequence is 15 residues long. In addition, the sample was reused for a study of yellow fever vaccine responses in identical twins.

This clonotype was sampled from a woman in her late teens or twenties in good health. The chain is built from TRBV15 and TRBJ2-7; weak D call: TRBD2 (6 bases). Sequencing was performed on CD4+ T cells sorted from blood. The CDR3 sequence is CATSKSGWSSYEQYF. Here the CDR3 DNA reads TGTGCCACCAGCAAAAGCGGGTGGAGCTCCTACGAGCAGTACTTC.